Reported below is one T cell receptor (beta chain). The antigen remains unidentified. These data originate in a study of shared clonotypes between healthy human individuals. The repertoire was sequenced with immunoSEQ multiplex PCR; TCRdb's copy has only in-frame clones and lacks some. The data hold more than 2,000,000 clones, with roughly 92% observed a single time. Study observations and caveats: Sequencing depth was expected to influence donor clonotype sharing.

The trim removed 5 bases at V and 0 bases at J, leaving 7 bases unmatched. The CDR3 has 16 residues. CDR1 and CDR2 (germline): SGHVS, FNYEAQ. What was sequenced was naive CD4+ T cells sorted from blood. Subset noted: CD45RA+ positively selected. This TCR was sampled from a man in his late teens or twenties in good health. V is TRBV7-6 and J is TRBJ1-1; 9 bases line up with TRBD1. The CDR3 loop reads CASSPRQGGLNTEAFF. The CDR3 DNA is TGTGCCAGCAGCCCACGACAGGGGGGATTGAACACTGAAGCTTTCTTT.